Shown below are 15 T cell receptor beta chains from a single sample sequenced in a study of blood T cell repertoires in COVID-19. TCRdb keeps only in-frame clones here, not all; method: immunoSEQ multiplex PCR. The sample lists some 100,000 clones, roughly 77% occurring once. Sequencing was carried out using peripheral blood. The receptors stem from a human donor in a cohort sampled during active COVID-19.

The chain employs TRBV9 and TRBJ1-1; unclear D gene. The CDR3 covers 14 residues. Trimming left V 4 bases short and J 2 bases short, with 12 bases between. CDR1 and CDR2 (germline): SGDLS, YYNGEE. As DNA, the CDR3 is TGTGCCAGCAGCATACTTTCGAGCAACACTGAAGCTTTCTTT. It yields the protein CASSILSSNTEAFF.

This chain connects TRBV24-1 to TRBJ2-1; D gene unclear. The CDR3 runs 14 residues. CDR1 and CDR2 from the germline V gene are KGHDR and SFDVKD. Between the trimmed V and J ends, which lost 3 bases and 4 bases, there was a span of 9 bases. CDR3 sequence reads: CATSDGPEYNEQFF. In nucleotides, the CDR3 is TGTGCCACCAGTGATGGGCCGGAATACAATGAGCAGTTCTTC.

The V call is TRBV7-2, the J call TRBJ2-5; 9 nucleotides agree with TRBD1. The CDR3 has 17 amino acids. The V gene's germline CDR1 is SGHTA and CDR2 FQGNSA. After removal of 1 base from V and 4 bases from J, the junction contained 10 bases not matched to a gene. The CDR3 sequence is CASSLVGTGRRGETQYF. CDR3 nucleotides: TGTGCCAGCAGCTTAGTGGGGACAGGGCGTCGAGGAGAGACCCAGTACTTC.

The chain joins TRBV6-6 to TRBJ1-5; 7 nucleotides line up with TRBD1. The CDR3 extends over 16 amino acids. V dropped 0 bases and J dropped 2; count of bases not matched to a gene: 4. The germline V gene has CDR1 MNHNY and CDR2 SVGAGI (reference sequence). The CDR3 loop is CASSYSQGGGNQPQHF. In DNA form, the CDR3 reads TGTGCCAGCAGTTACTCGCAGGGGGGTGGCAATCAGCCCCAGCATTTT.

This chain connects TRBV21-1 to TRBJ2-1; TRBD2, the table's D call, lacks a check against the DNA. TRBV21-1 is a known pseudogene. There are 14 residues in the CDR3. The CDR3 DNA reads TGTGCCAGCAGCAAGCGGGGGGGCCACAATGAGCAGTTCTTC. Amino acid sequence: CASSKRGGHNEQFF.

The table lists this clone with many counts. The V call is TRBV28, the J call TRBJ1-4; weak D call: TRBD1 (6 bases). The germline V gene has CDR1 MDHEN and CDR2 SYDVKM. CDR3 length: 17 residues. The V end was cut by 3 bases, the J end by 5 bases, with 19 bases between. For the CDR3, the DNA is TGTGCCAGCAGTTTTCACACTACAGGGTTAGGGAATGAAAAACTGTTTTTT. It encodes CASSFHTTGLGNEKLFF. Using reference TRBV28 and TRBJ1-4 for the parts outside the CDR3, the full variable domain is DVKVTQSSRYLVKRTGEKVFLECVQDMDHENMFWYRQDPGLGLRLIYFSYDVKMKEKGDIPEGYSVSREKKERFSLILESASTNQTSMYLCASSFHTTGLGNEKLFFGSGTQLSVL.

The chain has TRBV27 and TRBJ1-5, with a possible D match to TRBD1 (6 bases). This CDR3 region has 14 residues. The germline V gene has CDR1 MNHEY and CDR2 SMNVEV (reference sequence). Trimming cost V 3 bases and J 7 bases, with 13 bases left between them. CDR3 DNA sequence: TGTGCCAGCAGTTTTACAGGGAGGGGACAGCCCCAGCATTTT. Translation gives CASSFTGRGQPQHF.

Here the CDR3 DNA reads TGTGCCAGCAGTTACTCGGACAGGAGCCCTGGAAACACCATATATTTT. Protein sequence: CASSYSDRSPGNTIYF. The chain combines TRBV6-5 with TRBJ1-3; 7 bases align to TRBD1. Germline V gene sequence: CDR1 MNHEY, CDR2 SVGAGI. J gave up 2 bases and V 0 bases, and 4 bases lay outside the gene matches. The CDR3 consists of 16 residues.

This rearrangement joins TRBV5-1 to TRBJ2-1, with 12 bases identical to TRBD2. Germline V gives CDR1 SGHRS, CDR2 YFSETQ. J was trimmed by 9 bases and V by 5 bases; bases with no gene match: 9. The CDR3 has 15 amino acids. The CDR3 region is CASRPLAGGPGEQFF. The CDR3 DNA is TGCGCCAGCAGGCCTCTAGCGGGGGGGCCGGGTGAGCAGTTCTTC.

The CDR3 loop reads CASRKGHSNEKLFF. The CDR3 nucleotides read TGTGCCAGCAGAAAAGGACATTCTAATGAAAAACTGTTTTTT. V gene TRBV7-9 combines with J gene TRBJ1-4; D may be TRBD1 (5 bases). This CDR3 is built from 14 residues. V lost 6 bases and J lost 3, with 11 bases in between. Germline V gene lookup returns CDR1 SEHNR and CDR2 FQNEAQ (reference sequence).

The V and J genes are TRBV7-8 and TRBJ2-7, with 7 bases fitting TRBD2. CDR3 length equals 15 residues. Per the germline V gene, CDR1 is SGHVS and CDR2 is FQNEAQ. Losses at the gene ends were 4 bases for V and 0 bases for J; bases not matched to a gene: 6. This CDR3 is CASSSLAVSSYEQYF. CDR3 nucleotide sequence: TGTGCCAGCAGCTCTCTAGCGGTGAGCTCCTACGAGCAGTACTTC.

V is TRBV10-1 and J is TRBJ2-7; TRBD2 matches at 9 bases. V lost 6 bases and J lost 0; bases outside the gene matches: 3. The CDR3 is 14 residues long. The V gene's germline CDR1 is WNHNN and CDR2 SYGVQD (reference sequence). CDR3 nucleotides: TGCGCCAGCAGCGGCGGGGGGGCCTCCTACGAGCAGTACTTC. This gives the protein CASSGGGASYEQYF.

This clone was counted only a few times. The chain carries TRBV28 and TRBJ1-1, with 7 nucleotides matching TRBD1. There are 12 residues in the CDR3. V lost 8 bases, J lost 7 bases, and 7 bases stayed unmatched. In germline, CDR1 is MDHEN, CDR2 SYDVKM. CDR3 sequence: CASGQVGFEAFF. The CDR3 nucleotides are TGTGCCAGCGGACAGGTCGGATTTGAAGCTTTCTTT.

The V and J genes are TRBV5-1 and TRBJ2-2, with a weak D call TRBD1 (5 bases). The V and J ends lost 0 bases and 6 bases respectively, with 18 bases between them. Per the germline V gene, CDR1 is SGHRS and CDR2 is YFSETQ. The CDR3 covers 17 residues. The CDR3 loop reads CASSLARNSGWSGELFF. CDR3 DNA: TGCGCCAGCAGCTTGGCCCGCAATTCAGGGTGGTCCGGGGAGCTGTTTTTT. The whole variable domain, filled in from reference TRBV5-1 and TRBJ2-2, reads KAGVTQTPRYLIKTRGQQVTLSCSPISGHRSVSWYQQTPGQGLQFLFEYFSETQRNKGNFPGRFSGRQFSNSRSEMNVSTLELGDSALYLCASSLARNSGWSGELFFGEGSRLTVL.

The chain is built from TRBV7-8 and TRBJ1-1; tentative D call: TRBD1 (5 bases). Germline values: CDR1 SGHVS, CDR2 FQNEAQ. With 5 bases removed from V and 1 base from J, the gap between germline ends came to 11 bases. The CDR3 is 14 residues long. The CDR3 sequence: CASSRGARNTEAFF. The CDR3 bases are TGTGCCAGCAGCCGAGGGGCCCGGAACACTGAAGCTTTCTTT.